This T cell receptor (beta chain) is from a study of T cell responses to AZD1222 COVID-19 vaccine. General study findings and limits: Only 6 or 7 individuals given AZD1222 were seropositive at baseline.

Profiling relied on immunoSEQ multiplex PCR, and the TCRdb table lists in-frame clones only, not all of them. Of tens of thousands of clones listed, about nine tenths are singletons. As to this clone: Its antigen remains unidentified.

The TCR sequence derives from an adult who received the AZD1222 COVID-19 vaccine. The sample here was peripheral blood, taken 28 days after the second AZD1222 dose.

CDR3 DNA sequence: TGTGCCATCAGTGGGGGGTTGACCGGGGAGCTGTTTTTT. Translated, it gives CAISGGLTGELFF. The chain has TRBV10-3 and TRBJ2-2, with D possibly being TRBD1 or TRBD2 (5 bases each). The germline V gene encodes CDR1 ENHRY and CDR2 SYGVKD. V shed 4 bases and J shed 5 bases, with 8 bases lying between them. The CDR3 has 13 residues.